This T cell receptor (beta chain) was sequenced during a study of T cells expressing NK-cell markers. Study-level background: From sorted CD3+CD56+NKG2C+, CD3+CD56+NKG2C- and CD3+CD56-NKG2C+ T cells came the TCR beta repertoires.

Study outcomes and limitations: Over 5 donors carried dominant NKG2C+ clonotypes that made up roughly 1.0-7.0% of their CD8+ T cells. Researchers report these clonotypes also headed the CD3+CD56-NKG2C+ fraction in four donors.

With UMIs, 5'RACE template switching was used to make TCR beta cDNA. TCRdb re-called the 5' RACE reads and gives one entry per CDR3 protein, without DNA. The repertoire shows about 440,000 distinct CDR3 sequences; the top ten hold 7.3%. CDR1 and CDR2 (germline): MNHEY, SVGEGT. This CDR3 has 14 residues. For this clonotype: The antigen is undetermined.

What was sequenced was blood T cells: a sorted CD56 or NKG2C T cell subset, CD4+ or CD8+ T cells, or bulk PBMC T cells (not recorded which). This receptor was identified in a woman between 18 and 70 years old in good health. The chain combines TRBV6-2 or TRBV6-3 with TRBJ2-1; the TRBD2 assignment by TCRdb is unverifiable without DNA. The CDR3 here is CASSSSGLITWNFF.